This T cell receptor beta chain originates from a study of T cells in pancreatic ductal adenocarcinoma (dated by TCRdb to between 2016 and 2019). About the full investigation: Seeking insight into the adaptive T-cell response that arises naturally, the researchers examined how many CD8+ T cells infiltrated tumors of resected pancreatic ductal adenocarcinoma, where they sat, and what features they had, alongside the same properties of suppressive cells.

The CDR3 starts with the cysteine, ends with the phenylalanine, and has 15 residues. The retained sequence is limited to the CDR3, 45 bases, with the frame set at the first base. Based on the germline V gene, the CDR1 and CDR2 sequences are SGHTA and FQGNSA. V is pared back by 2 bases and J by 2 bases, with 13 bases lying between the germline termini. This clone was counted once. Its antigen specificity is not known. No quality values exist for individual bases; no much larger clone is one base distant. The immunoSEQ hsTCRB kit was used to amplify TCR beta CDR3 regions from genomic DNA. An Illumina HiSeq system was used for high-throughput TRB CDR3 sequencing. As for how the authors treated the data: The immunoSEQ software was used to analyze sequencing reads, and nonproductive sequences containing premature stops or frame-shifts were excluded. Repertoire clonality was computed as one minus Shannon entropy normalized by log2 of the number of unique productive sequences. This immuneACCESS table, as held by TCRdb, lists in-frame sequences with V and J called but not all clones. Of the missing ones, under half trace to an unresolved V gene in checked studies; the others have no known cause. The V and J calls and the clone size are those of that table, but D and trimming were determined from the DNA. The sample contains over 100,000 clones, about 96% of them found a single time. Roughly 3.1% of the sample rests with the top ten.

Findings and caveats that apply to the study as a whole: Because inoperable disease is present at presentation in most pancreatic cancer patients, the resected cohort was biased toward the minority with early-stage disease. Comparisons of clonality between tumor and blood may be biased because tumors are enriched in CD45RO+ effector T cells rather than naive T cells, which biases the comparison toward lower diversity. T-cell clonality showed no significant difference between tumor and blood, with a mean clonality of around 0.11 in tumors and 0.072 in blood. Blood samples had more total productive templates and 6 to 10-fold more unique clonotypes than tumor samples.

The selected pancreatic ductal adenocarcinoma patients had received surgery without neoadjuvant therapy. Peripheral blood was collected in heparin tubes, and PBMCs were then isolated from the blood with a histopaque density gradient and cryopreserved in roughly 10% DMSO. Using the DNeasy Blood and Tissue Kit along with Proteinase K and RNase treatment, genomic DNA was extracted from 6 or 7 PBMC specimens and some ten flash-frozen tumor specimens. Sequenced sample: PBMCs. The chain is made from TRBV7-2 and TRBJ2-7, with TRBD2 as a weak D call on 6 bases. The origin of this receptor is a human donor with pancreatic ductal adenocarcinoma. DNA sequence: TGTGCCAGCAGCTTATTGGGGGGATCTACCTACGAGCAGTACTTC. This is translated as CASSLLGGSTYEQYF. The CDR3 plus the reference TRBV7-2 and TRBJ2-7 genes for the other parts give the full variable domain: GAGVSQSPSNKVTEKGKDVELRCDPISGHTALYWYRQSLGQGLEFLIYFQGNSAPDKSGLPSDRFSAERTGGSVSTLTIQRTQQEDSAVYLCASSLLGGSTYEQYFGPGTRLTVT.